The 19 T cell receptor beta chains reported below all come from one sample, sequenced in a study of T cell responses to AZD1222 COVID-19 vaccine (TCRdb year 2021). The protocol used for the library was the immunoSEQ multiplex PCR assay. The immuneACCESS repertoire file appears here via TCRdb, limited to in-frame rearrangements. These files lack a portion of the clones; in checked studies, under half of the deficit traces to unresolved V genes, and the cause of the others is not known. Counted in this sample were some 160,000 clones; just under 95% of them appeared once. The top ten constitute approximately 0.88% of the sample. The sample's time point label, decoded: baseline before first vaccination. The sequencing here drew on peripheral blood, taken on day 0 of AZD1222 vaccination. The receptors stem from an adult in good health.

The gene calls are TRBV19 and TRBJ2-1, with 8 bases fitting TRBD2. This CDR3 has 16 residues. With 3 bases clipped from V and 6 bases from J, the junction kept 10 bases outside the gene matches. Germline V gives CDR1 LNHDA, CDR2 SQIVND (reference sequence). The CDR3 spells CASSILGTRGSNEQFF. In DNA form, the CDR3 reads TGTGCCAGTAGTATTCTCGGGACTAGGGGGAGCAATGAGCAGTTCTTC.

The chain employs TRBV27 and TRBJ2-7; 11 positions agree with TRBD2. J gave up 3 bases and V 5 bases, and 6 bases lay outside the gene matches. The CDR3 covers 15 residues. Per germline, CDR1 MNHEY and CDR2 SMNVEV (reference sequence). As DNA, the CDR3 is TGTGCCAGCAGTCCAAAACTAGCGGGGGTCTACGAGCAGTACTTC. The encoded protein is CASSPKLAGVYEQYF.

The gene calls are TRBV19 and TRBJ1-1; the match to TRBD1 covers 8 bases. The CDR3 totals 14 residues. Germline V gene data show CDR1 as LNHDA and CDR2 as SQIVND (reference sequence). Unmatched junction bases numbered 8, after V lost 7 bases and J lost 4 bases. The CDR3: CASILDREGTEAFF. The DNA for the CDR3 is TGTGCCAGTATCCTGGACAGGGAGGGCACTGAAGCTTTCTTT. The variable domain in full, with the rest retrieved from reference TRBV19 and TRBJ1-1, is DGGITQSPKYLFRKEGQNVTLSCEQNLNHDAMYWYRQDPGQGLRLIYYSQIVNDFQKGDIAEGYSVSREKKESFPLTVTSAQKNPTAFYLCASILDREGTEAFFGQGTRLTVV.

V gene TRBV28 combines with J gene TRBJ1-1; maybe TRBD1 (5 bases). Germline V gene data show CDR1 as MDHEN and CDR2 as SYDVKM. V was trimmed by 5 bases and J by 10 bases, leaving 11 bases between them. CDR3 length: 11 residues. CDR3 sequence reads: CASSAGSRAFF. In DNA, the CDR3 is TGTGCCAGCAGTGCAGGGAGTCGAGCTTTCTTT.

This clone was seen a few times. V and J are TRBV4-1 and TRBJ2-1; 11 bases line up with TRBD2. With V trimmed by 0 bases and J by 6 bases, 4 bases remained unmatched. Germline loops: CDR1 MGHRA, CDR2 YSYEKL. This CDR3 is built from 16 residues. The CDR3 sequence is CASSQDLAGGFNEQFF. The CDR3 nucleotides read TGCGCCAGCAGCCAAGACCTAGCGGGGGGATTCAATGAGCAGTTCTTC.

This chain links TRBV15 with TRBJ2-2; no clear D. The germline V and J ends were trimmed by 0 bases and 5 bases, with 13 bases remaining between them. The CDR3 loop spans 16 amino acids. Looked up from germline, CDR1 is LNHNV and CDR2 is YYDKDF (reference sequence). The CDR3 reads CATSREGGRRTGELFF. In DNA form, the CDR3 reads TGTGCCACCAGCAGAGAAGGTGGGCGTCGAACCGGGGAGCTGTTTTTT.

The rearrangement links TRBV4-2 to TRBJ2-5; D is undetermined. Germline CDR1 is LGHNA and CDR2 is YNFKEQ. The CDR3 loop spans 15 amino acids. V was cut by 0 bases and J by 7 bases, with 15 bases left in between. The CDR3 here is CASSQEVVVTGTQYF. The CDR3 DNA reads as TGTGCCAGCAGCCAAGAGGTTGTCGTTACGGGGACCCAGTACTTC.

The rearrangement joins TRBV7-8 to TRBJ1-4; TRBD1 is a possible D gene (6 bases). The V end was cut by 2 bases, the J end by 8 bases, with 18 bases between. Germline V gene lookup returns CDR1 SGHVS and CDR2 FQNEAQ. The CDR3 contains 16 residues. The CDR3 region has the DNA TGTGCCAGCAGCTTACTTTTGAGAGATCAGGGGGAAAAACTGTTTTTT. Protein sequence: CASSLLLRDQGEKLFF.

The chain has TRBV2 and TRBJ1-2; D uncertain. The length of the CDR3 is 14 residues. CDR1 SNHLY and CDR2 FYNNEI come from the germline V gene. V lost 6 bases, J lost 1 base, and 12 bases lay in between. CDR3 bases: TGTGCCAGCAGAGCTATGGACGGTAACTATGGCTACACCTTC. Translating it yields CASRAMDGNYGYTF.

The genes are TRBV7-2 and TRBJ1-3; perhaps TRBD1 as D (5 bases). Germline-derived CDR1 and CDR2 are SGHTA and FQGNSA. This CDR3 has 14 residues. Trimming took 3 bases from V and 4 from J, leaving 10 bases between them. CDR3: CASSFQGDGNTIYF. The DNA for the CDR3 is TGTGCCAGCAGCTTTCAGGGTGACGGAAACACCATATATTTT.

The chain is built from TRBV9 and TRBJ1-6; TRBD1 might be the D (6 bases). CDR3 size: 15 residues. CDR1 is SGDLS and CDR2 is YYNGEE in the germline V gene. The germline V and J ends were trimmed by 3 bases and 6 bases, with 13 bases remaining between them. The CDR3 nucleotides read TGTGCCAGCAGCGAAAAGACAGGCGGTAATTCACCCCTCCACTTT. Encoded protein: CASSEKTGGNSPLHF.

The chain has TRBV4-1 and TRBJ2-7; tentatively, D is TRBD1 (5 bases). This CDR3 contains 13 residues. The V gene lost 6 bases and the J gene lost 6 bases, with 15 bases spanning the gap. Germline CDR1 and CDR2: MGHRA and YSYEKL. The CDR3 is CASSPRQGSEQYF. The DNA of the CDR3 is TGCGCCAGCAGTCCGCGCCAGGGTTCCGAGCAGTACTTC.

The chain links TRBV24-1 to TRBJ2-1; D is uncertain. The CDR3 is 14 amino acids. The germline gives CDR1 KGHDR, CDR2 SFDVKD. Trimming cost V 3 bases and J 0 bases, with 5 bases left between them. CDR3 bases: TGTGCCACCAGTGATGCGGTCTCCTACAATGAGCAGTTCTTC. It yields the protein CATSDAVSYNEQFF.

V gene TRBV27 combines with J gene TRBJ2-7, with D possibly being TRBD2 (5 bases). The CDR3 runs to 14 residues. Trimming pared 4 bases from V and 4 bases from J, leaving 14 bases between. CDR1 MNHEY and CDR2 SMNVEV come from the germline V gene (reference sequence). Here the CDR3 DNA reads TGTGCCAGCAGTTCCGAGGGCTTCAGATACGAGCAGTACTTC. Translating gives CASSSEGFRYEQYF.

This chain joins TRBV14 and TRBJ2-5, with a weak D call TRBD2 (5 bases). The germline V gene has CDR1 SGHDN and CDR2 FVKESK. Trimming left V 6 bases short and J 2 bases short, with 16 bases between. The CDR3 is 15 residues long. The CDR3 sequence: CASSSVTSSQETQYF. The CDR3 DNA follows: TGTGCCAGCAGTTCTGTCACTAGTTCTCAAGAGACCCAGTACTTC.

The chain carries TRBV6-1 and TRBJ1-1; weak D call: TRBD1 (6 bases). Trimming pared 4 bases from V and 1 base from J, leaving 16 bases between. The germline gives CDR1 MNHNS, CDR2 SASEGT. The CDR3 contains 16 residues. In DNA, the CDR3 is TGTGCCAGCAGTGCAATACAGGGTCAGGGGAACACTGAAGCTTTCTTT. Protein product: CASSAIQGQGNTEAFF.

The chain combines TRBV2 with TRBJ2-7; D may correspond to TRBD1 or TRBD2 (6 bases each). In germline, CDR1 is SNHLY, CDR2 FYNNEI. Trimming took off 8 bases at V and 0 bases at J, with 17 bases between the two ends. The length of the CDR3 is 15 residues. Here the CDR3 reads CASDLGRGLSYEQYF. CDR3 in DNA: TGTGCCAGCGACCTCGGACGGGGGCTCTCCTACGAGCAGTACTTC. Looking up the rest from reference TRBV2 and TRBJ2-7 gives the full variable domain: EPEVTQTPSHQVTQMGQEVILRCVPISNHLYFYWYRQILGQKVEFLVSFYNNEISEKSEIFDDQFSVERPDGSNFTLKIRSTKLEDSAMYFCASDLGRGLSYEQYFGPGTRLTVT.

There are a few counts of this clone. V gene TRBV5-4 combines with J gene TRBJ2-3; 7 positions match TRBD2. V dropped 4 bases and J dropped 0; count of bases not matched to a gene: 8. The CDR3 consists of 16 residues. Looked up from germline, CDR1 is SGHNT and CDR2 is YYREEE (reference sequence). This CDR3 reads CASSPFLGGSTDTQYF. DNA for the CDR3: TGTGCCAGCAGCCCTTTTTTGGGGGGGAGCACAGATACGCAGTATTTT. Looking up the rest from reference TRBV5-4 and TRBJ2-3 gives the full variable domain: ETGVTQSPTHLIKTRGQQVTLRCSSQSGHNTVSWYQQALGQGPQFIFQYYREEENGRGNFPPRFSGLQFPNYSSELNVNALELDDSALYLCASSPFLGGSTDTQYFGPGTRLTVL.

This chain links TRBV27 with TRBJ2-4; a possible D gene is TRBD1 (7 bases). CDR1 and CDR2 from the germline V gene are MNHEY and SMNVEV (reference sequence). V gave up 5 bases and J gave up 0 bases, with 14 bases separating them. This CDR3 is 16 amino acids long. The CDR3 reads CASSLRQGLAKNIQYF. The CDR3 nucleotides are TGTGCCAGCAGTCTAAGACAGGGACTAGCCAAAAACATTCAGTACTTC.